The sequence of this T cell receptor beta chain was determined in a study of blood T cell repertoires in COVID-19. Overall study context: The cDNA or gDNA used as material had been derived from T cells, B-cell-depleted T cells, or PBMCs.

The CDR3 runs 15 residues. Trimming removed 3 bases from V and 8 bases from J; junction bases left unmatched: 9. Germline CDR1 reads KGHSH; CDR2 reads LQKENI. The data were produced by immunoSEQ multiplex PCR, yet TCRdb's version contains in-frame clones alone and is incomplete. The sample has over 30,000 clones, approximately 71% seen once. Sequencing was carried out using peripheral blood. The clonotype originates from a human donor in a cohort sampled during active COVID-19. The chain recombines TRBV18 with TRBJ2-1; 8 bases match TRBD2. The DNA of the CDR3 is TGTGCCAGCTCACCTGGGGCGGGAGGAATCGATGAGCAGTTCTTC. It yields the protein CASSPGAGGIDEQFF. Full variable domain (rest looked up from reference TRBV18 and TRBJ2-1): NAGVMQNPRHLVRRRGQEARLRCSPMKGHSHVYWYRQLPEEGLKFMVYLQKENIIDESGMPKERFSAEFPKEGPSILRIQQVVRGDSAAYFCASSPGAGGIDEQFFGPGTRLTVL.